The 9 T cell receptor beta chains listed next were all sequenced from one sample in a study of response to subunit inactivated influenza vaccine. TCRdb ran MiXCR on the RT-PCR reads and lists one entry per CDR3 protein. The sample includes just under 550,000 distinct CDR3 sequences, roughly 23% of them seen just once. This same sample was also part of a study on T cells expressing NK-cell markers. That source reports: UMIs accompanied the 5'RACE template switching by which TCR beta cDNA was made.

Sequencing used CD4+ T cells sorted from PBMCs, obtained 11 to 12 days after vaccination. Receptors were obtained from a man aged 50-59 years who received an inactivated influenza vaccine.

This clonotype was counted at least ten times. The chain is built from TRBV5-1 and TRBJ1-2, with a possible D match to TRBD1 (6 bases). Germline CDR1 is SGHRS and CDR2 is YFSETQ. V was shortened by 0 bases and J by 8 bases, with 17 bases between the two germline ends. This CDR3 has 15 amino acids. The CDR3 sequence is CASSLDPGATPGYTF. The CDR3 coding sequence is TGCGCCAGCAGCTTGGATCCGGGGGCCACTCCCGGCTACACCTTC.

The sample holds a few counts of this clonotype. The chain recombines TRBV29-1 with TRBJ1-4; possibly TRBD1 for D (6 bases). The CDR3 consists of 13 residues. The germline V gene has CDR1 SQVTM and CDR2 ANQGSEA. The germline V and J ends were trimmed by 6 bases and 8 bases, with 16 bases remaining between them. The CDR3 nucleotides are TGCAGCGTAAAGGGGGGCGCCTCGGAAAAACTGTTTTTT. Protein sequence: CSVKGGASEKLFF.

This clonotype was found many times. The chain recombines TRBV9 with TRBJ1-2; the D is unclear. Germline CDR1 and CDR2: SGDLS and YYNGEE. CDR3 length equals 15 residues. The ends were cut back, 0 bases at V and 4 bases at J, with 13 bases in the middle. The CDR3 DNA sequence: TGTGCCAGCAGCGTAGAGGATGTGGCGAGCTATGGCTACACCTTC. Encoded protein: CASSVEDVASYGYTF.

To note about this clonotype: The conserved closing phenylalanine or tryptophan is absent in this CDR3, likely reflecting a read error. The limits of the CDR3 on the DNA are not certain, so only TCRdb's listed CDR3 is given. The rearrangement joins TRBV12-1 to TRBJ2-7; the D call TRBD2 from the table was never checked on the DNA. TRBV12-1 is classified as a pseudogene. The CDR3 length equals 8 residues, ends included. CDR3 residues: CASSWTAN.

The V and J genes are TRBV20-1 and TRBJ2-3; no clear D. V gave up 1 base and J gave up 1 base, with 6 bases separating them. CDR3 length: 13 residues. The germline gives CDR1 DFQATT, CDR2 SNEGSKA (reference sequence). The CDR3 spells CSARVWGTDTQYF. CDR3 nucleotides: TGCAGTGCTAGAGTCTGGGGCACAGATACGCAGTATTTT.

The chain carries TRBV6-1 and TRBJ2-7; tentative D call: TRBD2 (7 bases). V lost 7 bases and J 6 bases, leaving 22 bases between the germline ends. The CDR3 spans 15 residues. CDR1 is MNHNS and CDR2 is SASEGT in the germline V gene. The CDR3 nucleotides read TGTGCCAGCACCGCCCAAGCACGGGGGGCGTCCGAGCAGTACTTC. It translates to CASTAQARGASEQYF.

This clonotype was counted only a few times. The CDR3 loop reads CASSYGGASTDTQYF. CDR3 nucleotides: TGTGCCAGCAGTTACGGCGGGGCGAGCACAGATACGCAGTATTTT. The chain is built from TRBV6-5 and TRBJ2-3; TRBD2 is a possible D gene (6 bases). The V end was cut by 2 bases, the J end by 0 bases, with 9 bases between. This CDR3 is 15 amino acids long. The V gene's germline CDR1 is MNHEY and CDR2 SVGAGI.

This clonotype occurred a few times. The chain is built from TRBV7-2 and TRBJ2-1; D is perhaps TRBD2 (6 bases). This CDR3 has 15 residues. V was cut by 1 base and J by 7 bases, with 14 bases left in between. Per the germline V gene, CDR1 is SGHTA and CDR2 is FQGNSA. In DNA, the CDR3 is TGTGCCAGCAGCTTAGGCGGGGAGGTCCGAAATGAGCAGTTCTTC. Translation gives CASSLGGEVRNEQFF.

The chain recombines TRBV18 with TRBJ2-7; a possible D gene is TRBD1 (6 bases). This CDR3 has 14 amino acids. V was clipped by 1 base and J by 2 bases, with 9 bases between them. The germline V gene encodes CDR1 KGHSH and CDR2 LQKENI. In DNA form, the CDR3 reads TGTGCCAGCTCACCACGAGCAGGGGCCTACGAGCAGTACTTC. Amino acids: CASSPRAGAYEQYF.